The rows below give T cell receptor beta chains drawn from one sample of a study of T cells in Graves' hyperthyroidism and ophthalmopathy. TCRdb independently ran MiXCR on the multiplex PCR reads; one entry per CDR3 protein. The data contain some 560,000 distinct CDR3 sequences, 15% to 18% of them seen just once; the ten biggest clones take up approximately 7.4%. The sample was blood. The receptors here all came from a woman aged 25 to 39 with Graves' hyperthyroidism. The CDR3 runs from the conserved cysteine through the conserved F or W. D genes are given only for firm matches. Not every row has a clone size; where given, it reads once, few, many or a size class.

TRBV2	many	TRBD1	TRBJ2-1	TGTGCCAGCAAGACCCGGGAACAGGGGGTTAATGAGCAGTTCTTC	CASKTREQGVNEQFF
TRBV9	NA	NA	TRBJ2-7	TGTGCCAGCAGAGCCTCAGGGACGAAGATGGGTTTCGAGCAGTACTTC	CASRASGTKMGFEQYF
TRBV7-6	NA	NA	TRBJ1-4	TGTGCCAGCAGCTTGGGTCAGCCCCCAACTAATGAAAAACTGTTTTTT	CASSLGQPPTNEKLFF
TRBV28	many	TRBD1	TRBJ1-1	TGTGCCAGCAGTCCGGCGTCAGGGGGGAACACTGAAGCTTTCTTT	CASSPASGGNTEAFF
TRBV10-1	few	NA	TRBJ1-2	TGCGCCAGCAGTGAGCCCTCCCGAAAGGGTAACTATGGCTACACCTTC	CASSEPSRKGNYGYTF
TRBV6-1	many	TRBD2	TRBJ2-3	TGTGCCAGCAGAGCCCCGACTAGCGGGAGTTCGTTTTCGACAGATACGCAGTATTTT	CASRAPTSGSSFSTDTQYF
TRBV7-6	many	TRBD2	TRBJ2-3	TGTGCCAGCAGCCCCGGACTAGCGGGAAGCACAGATACGCAGTATTTT	CASSPGLAGSTDTQYF
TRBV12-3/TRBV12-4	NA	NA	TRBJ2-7	TGTGCCAGCAGCCACACCTTCACGGGGGATTTACACGAGCAGTACTTC	CASSHTFTGDLHEQYF
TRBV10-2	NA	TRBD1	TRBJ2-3	TGCGCCAGCGAACCCGGGACAGGGGGCCCAGATACGCAGTATTTT	CASEPGTGGPDTQYF
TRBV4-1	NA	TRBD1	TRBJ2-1	TGCGCCAGCAGCCAACAGGACCCGGGACAGGGGTACTACAATGAGCAGTTCTTC	CASSQQDPGQGYYNEQFF
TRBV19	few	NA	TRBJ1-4	TGTGCCAGTAGTGTCTCCGGGACGGCTAATGAAAAACTGTTTTTT	CASSVSGTANEKLFF
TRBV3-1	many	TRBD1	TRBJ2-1	TGTGCCAGCAGGCAACAGGGGGCCGGATCCTACAATGAGCAGTTCTTC	CASRQQGAGSYNEQFF
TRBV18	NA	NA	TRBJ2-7	TGTGCCACTCCCCGCGAGCAGTACTTC	CATPREQYF
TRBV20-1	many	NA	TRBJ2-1	TGCAGTGCGCCGACTAGTCTCTCCTACAATGAGCAGTTCTTC	CSAPTSLSYNEQFF
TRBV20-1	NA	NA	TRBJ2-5	TGCAGTGCTATGGTCGTCCAAGAGACCCAGTACTTC	CSAMVVQETQYF
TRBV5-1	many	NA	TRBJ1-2	TGCGCCAGCAGCTTGAATGGGAAGGGCTACACCTTC	CASSLNGKGYTF
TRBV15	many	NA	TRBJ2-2	TGTGCCACCAGCGGCGAGGTGGGCAGTCAGGACACCGGGGAGCTGTTTTTT	CATSGEVGSQDTGELFF
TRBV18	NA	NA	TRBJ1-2	TGTGCCAGCTCACCAGAGATTAATAGGGCTATCGGCTACACCTTC	CASSPEINRAIGYTF
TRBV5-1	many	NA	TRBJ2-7	TGCGCCAGCTCCCCAGTTAGCGGTACCTACGAGCAGTACTTC	CASSPVSGTYEQYF
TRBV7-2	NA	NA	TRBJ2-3	TGTGCCAGCAGCTTAGCGCTAGGCGATACGCAGTATTTT	CASSLALGDTQYF
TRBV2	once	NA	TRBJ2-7	TGTGCCAGCAGTGAACAGGGTGGGTCCTACGAGCAGTACTTC	CASSEQGGSYEQYF
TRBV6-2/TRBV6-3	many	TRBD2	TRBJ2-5	TGTGCCAGCGGCCTCTCTAGCGGGTTCGAGACCCAGTACTTC	CASGLSSGFETQYF
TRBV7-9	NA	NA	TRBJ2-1	TGTGCCAGCAGCTTAGAACGATCGCTTGAGCAGTTCTTC	CASSLERSLEQFF
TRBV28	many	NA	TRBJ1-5	TGTGCCAGCGGGTTAAACGGGGTCTATGAGGGGCCCCAGCATTTT	CASGLNGVYEGPQHF
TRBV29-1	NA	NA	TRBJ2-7	TGCAGCGTTGGGTTAGACGGTCTGGAGCAGTACTTC	CSVGLDGLEQYF
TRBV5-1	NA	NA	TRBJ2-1	TGCGCCAGCAGCTTGGCCGGGGACGCTAGCTACAATGAGCAGTTCTTC	CASSLAGDASYNEQFF
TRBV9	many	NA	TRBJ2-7	TGTGCCAGCAGCGTAGGGGTAGAATACTACGAGCAGTACTTC	CASSVGVEYYEQYF
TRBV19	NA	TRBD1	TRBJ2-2	TGTGCCAGTAGTTTTTCCGGGACAGGGTATCACACCGGGGAGCTGTTTTTT	CASSFSGTGYHTGELFF
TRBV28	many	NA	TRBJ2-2	TGTGCCAGCAGACCACCAGGCAGGGCGGTCACCGGGGAGCTGTTTTTT	CASRPPGRAVTGELFF
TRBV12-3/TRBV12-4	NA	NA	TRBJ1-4	TGTGCCAGCAGTTTCGAAACAACTAATGAAAAACTGTTTTTT	CASSFETTNEKLFF
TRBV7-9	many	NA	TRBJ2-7	TGTGCCAGCAGCGCGGTAGACGGACCCTACGAGCAGTACTTC	CASSAVDGPYEQYF
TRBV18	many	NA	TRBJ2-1	TGTGCCAGCCTCGCGGCGAACAATGAGCAGTTCTTC	CASLAANNEQFF
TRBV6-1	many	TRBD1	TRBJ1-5	TGTGCCAGCAATCTACAGGGGGGCAATCAGCCCCAGCATTTT	CASNLQGGNQPQHF
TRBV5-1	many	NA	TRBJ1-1	TGCGCCAGCAGCTCAGTCTCGGGGAGCCAGTACACTGAAGCTTTCTTT	CASSSVSGSQYTEAFF